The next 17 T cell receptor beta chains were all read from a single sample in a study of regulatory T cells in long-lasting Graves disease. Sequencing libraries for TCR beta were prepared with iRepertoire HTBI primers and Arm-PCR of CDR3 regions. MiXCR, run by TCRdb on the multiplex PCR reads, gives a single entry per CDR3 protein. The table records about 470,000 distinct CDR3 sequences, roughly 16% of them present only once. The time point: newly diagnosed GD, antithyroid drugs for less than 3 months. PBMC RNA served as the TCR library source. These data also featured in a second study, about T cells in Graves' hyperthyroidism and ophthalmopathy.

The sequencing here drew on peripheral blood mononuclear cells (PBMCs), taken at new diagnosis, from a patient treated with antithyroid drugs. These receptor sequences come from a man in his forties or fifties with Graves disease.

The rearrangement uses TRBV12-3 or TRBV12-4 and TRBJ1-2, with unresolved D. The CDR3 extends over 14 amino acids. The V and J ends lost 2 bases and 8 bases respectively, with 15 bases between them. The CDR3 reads CASSLRRGGGGYTF. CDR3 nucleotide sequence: TGTGCCAGCAGTTTAAGGCGGGGAGGTGGCGGCTACACCTTC.

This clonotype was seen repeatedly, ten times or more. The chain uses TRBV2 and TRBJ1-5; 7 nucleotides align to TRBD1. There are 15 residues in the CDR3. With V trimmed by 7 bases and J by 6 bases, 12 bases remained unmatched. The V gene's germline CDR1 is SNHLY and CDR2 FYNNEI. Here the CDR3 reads CASTTSGQWGQPQHF. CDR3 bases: TGTGCCAGCACCACTTCGGGACAGTGGGGTCAGCCCCAGCATTTT.

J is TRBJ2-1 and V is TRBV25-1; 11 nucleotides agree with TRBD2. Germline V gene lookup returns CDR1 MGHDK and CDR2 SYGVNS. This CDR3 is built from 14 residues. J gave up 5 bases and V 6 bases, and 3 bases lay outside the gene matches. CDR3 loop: CASRGTSGNNEQFF. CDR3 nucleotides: TGTGCCAGCAGGGGGACTAGCGGAAACAATGAGCAGTTCTTC.

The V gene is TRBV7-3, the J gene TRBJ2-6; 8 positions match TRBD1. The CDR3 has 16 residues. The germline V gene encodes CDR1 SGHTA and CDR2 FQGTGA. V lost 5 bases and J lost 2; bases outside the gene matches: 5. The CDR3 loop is CASSKTGVAGANVLTF. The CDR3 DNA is TGTGCCAGCAGCAAGACAGGGGTTGCTGGGGCCAACGTCCTGACTTTC.

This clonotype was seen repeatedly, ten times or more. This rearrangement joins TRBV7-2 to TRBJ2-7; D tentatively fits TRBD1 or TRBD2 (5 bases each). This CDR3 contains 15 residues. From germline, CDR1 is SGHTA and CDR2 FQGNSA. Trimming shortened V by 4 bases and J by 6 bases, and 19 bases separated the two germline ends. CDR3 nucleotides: TGTGCCAGCAGCTCAGAGGGCGTAGGGGAGCGCGAGCAGTACTTC. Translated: CASSSEGVGEREQYF.

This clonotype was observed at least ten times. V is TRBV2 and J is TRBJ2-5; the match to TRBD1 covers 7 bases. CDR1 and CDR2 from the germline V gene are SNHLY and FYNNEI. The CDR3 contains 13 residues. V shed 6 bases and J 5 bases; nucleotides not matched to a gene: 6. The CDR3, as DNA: TGTGCCAGCAGAGCCGACAGGGTGGAGACCCAGTACTTC. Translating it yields CASRADRVETQYF.

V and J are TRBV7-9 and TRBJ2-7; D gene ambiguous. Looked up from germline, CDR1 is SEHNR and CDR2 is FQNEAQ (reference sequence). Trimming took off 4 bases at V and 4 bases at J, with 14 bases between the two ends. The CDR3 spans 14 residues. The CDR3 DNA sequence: TGTGCCAGCAGCTCGCCCTCGGACGGATACGAGCAGTACTTC. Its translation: CASSSPSDGYEQYF.

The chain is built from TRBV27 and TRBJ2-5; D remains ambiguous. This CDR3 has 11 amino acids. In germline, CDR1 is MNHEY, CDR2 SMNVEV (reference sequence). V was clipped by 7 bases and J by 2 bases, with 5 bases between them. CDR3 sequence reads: CASTPQETQYF. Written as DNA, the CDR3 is TGTGCCAGCACCCCACAAGAGACCCAGTACTTC.

Written as DNA, the CDR3 is TGCAGCGTCGACGGGTATGAAGCTTTCTTT. Translated: CSVDGYEAFF. The J gene is TRBJ1-1, the V gene TRBV29-1; D is uncertain. Looked up from germline, CDR1 is SQVTM and CDR2 is ANQGSEA. The V gene lost 6 bases and the J gene lost 7 bases, with 9 bases spanning the gap. CDR3 length: 10 residues.

This CDR3 is CASSLHGRFYEQYF. CDR3 nucleotides: TGTGCCAGCAGTTTGCACGGAAGGTTCTACGAGCAGTACTTC. The V gene is TRBV12-3 or TRBV12-4, the J gene TRBJ2-7; D gene ambiguous. CDR3 length: 14 amino acids. The ends were cut back, 3 bases at V and 3 bases at J, with 12 bases in the middle.

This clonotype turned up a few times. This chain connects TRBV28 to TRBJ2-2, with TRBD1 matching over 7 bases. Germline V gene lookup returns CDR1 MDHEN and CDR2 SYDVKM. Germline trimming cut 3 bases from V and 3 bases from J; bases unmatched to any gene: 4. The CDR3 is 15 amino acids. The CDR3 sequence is CASSFRTGDTGELFF. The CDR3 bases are TGTGCCAGCAGTTTCCGTACAGGGGACACCGGGGAGCTGTTTTTT.

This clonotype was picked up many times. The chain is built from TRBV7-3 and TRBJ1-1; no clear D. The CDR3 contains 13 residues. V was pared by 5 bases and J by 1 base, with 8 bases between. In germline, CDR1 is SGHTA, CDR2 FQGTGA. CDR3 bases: TGTGCCAGCAGCCAGGCGAGGAACACTGAAGCTTTCTTT. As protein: CASSQARNTEAFF.

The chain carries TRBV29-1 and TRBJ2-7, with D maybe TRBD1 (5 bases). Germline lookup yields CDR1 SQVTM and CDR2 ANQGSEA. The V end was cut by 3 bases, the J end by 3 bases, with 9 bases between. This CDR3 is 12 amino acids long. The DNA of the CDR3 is TGCAGCGTTGAGCAGGGTGTCTACGAGCAGTACTTC. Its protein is CSVEQGVYEQYF.

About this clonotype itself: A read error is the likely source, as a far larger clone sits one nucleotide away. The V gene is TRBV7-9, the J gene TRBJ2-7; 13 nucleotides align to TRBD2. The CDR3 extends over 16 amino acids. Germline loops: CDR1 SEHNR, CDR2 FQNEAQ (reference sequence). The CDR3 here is CASSLLGTSGTYGQYF. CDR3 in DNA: TGTGCCAGCAGCTTATTGGGGACTAGCGGGACCTACGGGCAGTACTTC.

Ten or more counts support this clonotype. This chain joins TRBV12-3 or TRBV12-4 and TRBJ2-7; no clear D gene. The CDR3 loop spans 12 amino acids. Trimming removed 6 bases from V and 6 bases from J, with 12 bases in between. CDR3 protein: CASSLRWLEQYF. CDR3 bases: TGTGCCAGCAGCTTGAGGTGGCTCGAGCAGTACTTC.

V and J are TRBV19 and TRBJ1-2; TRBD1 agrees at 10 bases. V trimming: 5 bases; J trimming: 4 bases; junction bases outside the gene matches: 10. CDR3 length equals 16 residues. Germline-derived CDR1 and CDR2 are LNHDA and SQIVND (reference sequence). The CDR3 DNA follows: TGTGCCAGTAGTCTCCTCCCGGGACAGGGGAGCTATGGCTACACCTTC. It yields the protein CASSLLPGQGSYGYTF.

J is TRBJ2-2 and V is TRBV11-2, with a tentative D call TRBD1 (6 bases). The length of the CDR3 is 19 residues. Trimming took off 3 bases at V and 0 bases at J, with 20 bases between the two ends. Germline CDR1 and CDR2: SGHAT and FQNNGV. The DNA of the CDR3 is TGTGCCAGCAGCTTTCCCCGGGACATCAATATCGCGAACACCGGGGAGCTGTTTTTT. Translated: CASSFPRDINIANTGELFF.